The 18 T cell receptor beta chains given below trace back to one sample, sequenced in a study of blood T cells in healthy people across ages. For the second PCR, which ran for 7 to 11 cycles, a sample-barcoded 5' primer and a J-beta primer mix were used. TCRdb re-called the 5' RACE reads with MiXCR, one entry per CDR3 protein. In the table there are 1.5 million to 2 million distinct CDR3 sequences, about 32% of which are singletons. The sequenced sample was blood. The receptors come from a woman aged 25 to 45 in good health.

This clonotype has just a few counts. The chain couples TRBV7-9 to TRBJ2-1; TRBD2 agrees at 12 bases. The CDR3 sequence is 14 residues long. Germline CDR1 and CDR2: SEHNR and FQNEAQ (reference sequence). Losses at the gene ends were 4 bases for V and 8 bases for J; bases not matched to a gene: 3. For the CDR3, the DNA is TGTGCCAGCAGCTACGCTAGCGGGAGGGATGAGCAGTTCTTC. Translation gives CASSYASGRDEQFF.

The chain employs TRBV30 and TRBJ2-6, with D unresolved. CDR1 and CDR2 from the germline V gene are GTSNPN and SVGIG (reference sequence). Trimming removed 1 base at V and 1 base at J, with 5 bases between. This CDR3 is built from 14 residues. This CDR3 reads CAWSGSSGANVLTF. The CDR3 DNA sequence: TGTGCCTGGAGTGGTAGTTCTGGGGCCAACGTCCTGACTTTC.

The V call is TRBV30, the J call TRBJ1-5; 7 positions match TRBD1. The CDR3 is made up of 15 amino acids. The trim removed 0 bases at V and 6 bases at J, leaving 8 bases unmatched. Germline V gene data show CDR1 as GTSNPN and CDR2 as SVGIG (reference sequence). In DNA form, the CDR3 reads TGTGCCTGGAGTGTAAAGGGGGCATCTACTCAGCCCCAGCATTTT. Translating it yields CAWSVKGASTQPQHF.

This clonotype was found a few times. The J gene is TRBJ2-7, the V gene TRBV6-1, with 8 positions matching TRBD1. There are 14 residues in the CDR3. V lost 3 bases and J lost 2; bases outside the gene matches: 3. Germline values: CDR1 MNHNS, CDR2 SASEGT. Written as DNA, the CDR3 is TGTGCCAGCAGTGAGGACAGGGCCGCCTACGAGCAGTACTTC. It codes for CASSEDRAAYEQYF.

This clonotype turned up a few times. As DNA, the CDR3 is TGCGCCAGCAGCCGAGGGGGGTGGCAGTACTTC. This sequence encodes CASSRGGWQYF. The chain couples TRBV4-1 to TRBJ2-7; D possibly uses TRBD1 or TRBD2 (6 bases each). Germline CDR1 is MGHRA and CDR2 is YSYEKL. The CDR3 has 11 amino acids. Trimming removed 4 bases from V and 9 bases from J, with 10 bases in between.

This clonotype appeared a few times. The chain uses TRBV5-1 and TRBJ2-3, with D unresolved. This CDR3 contains 13 residues. Germline assignment: CDR1 SGHRS and CDR2 YFSETQ. The V end lost 0 bases, the J end lost 5 bases, and 7 bases lay between the germline ends. CDR3 sequence: CASSLGLVDTQYF. CDR3 nucleotide sequence: TGCGCCAGCAGCTTGGGACTGGTAGATACGCAGTATTTT.

This clonotype has a count of ten or more. The chain combines TRBV7-9 with TRBJ2-3; D not resolved. V lost 1 base and J lost 5, with 10 bases in between. Per the germline V gene, CDR1 is SEHNR and CDR2 is FQNEAQ (reference sequence). The CDR3 spans 14 residues. CDR3 sequence reads: CASSLERNLDTQYF. CDR3 DNA sequence: TGTGCCAGCAGCTTAGAGCGCAATTTAGATACGCAGTATTTT.

The chain is built from TRBV25-1 and TRBJ2-3, with TRBD2 matching 9 bases. Germline V gene data show CDR1 as MGHDK and CDR2 as SYGVNS. Losses at the gene ends were 6 bases for V and 3 bases for J; bases not matched to a gene: 10. The CDR3 covers 16 residues. The CDR3 DNA reads as TGTGCCAGCAGCGGCGGGGGGGTGAGGGGTACAGATACGCAGTATTTT. It yields the protein CASSGGGVRGTDTQYF. The whole variable domain, remainder taken from reference TRBV25-1 and TRBJ2-3, is EADIYQTPRYLVIGTGKKITLECSQTMGHDKMYWYQQDPGMELHLIHYSYGVNSTEKGDLSSESTVSRIRTEHFPLTLESARPSHTSQYLCASSGGGVRGTDTQYFGPGTRLTVL.

The rearrangement joins TRBV3-1 to TRBJ1-2; TRBD1 is a possible D gene (5 bases). Germline V lookup: CDR1 LGHDT, CDR2 YNNKEL (reference sequence). The CDR3 is 14 residues long. V dropped 1 base and J dropped 8 bases, with 14 bases sitting between them. The CDR3 is CASSQGKRDRGYTF. In nucleotides, the CDR3 is TGTGCCAGCAGCCAAGGGAAAAGGGACCGAGGCTACACCTTC.

The chain uses TRBV28 and TRBJ1-6; TRBD1 matches 8 bases. The CDR3 totals 15 residues. Germline V gene lookup returns CDR1 MDHEN and CDR2 SYDVKM. V shed 6 bases, J shed 7 bases, and the junction held 8 bases outside the gene matches. The DNA of the CDR3 is TGTGCCAGCAGCCCTGAGGACAGGGAAAATTCACCCCTCCACTTT. Protein product: CASSPEDRENSPLHF.

In this sample, this clonotype turned up many times. The rearrangement joins TRBV28 to TRBJ2-1; no clear D. The CDR3 has 12 amino acids. V lost 6 bases and J 11 bases, leaving 14 bases between the germline ends. The germline V gene encodes CDR1 MDHEN and CDR2 SYDVKM. The CDR3 nucleotides read TGTGCCAGCAGCTTACAAGAAGGGAAGCAGTTCTTC. Its translation: CASSLQEGKQFF. The full variable domain, rest sourced from reference TRBV28 and TRBJ2-1, is DVKVTQSSRYLVKRTGEKVFLECVQDMDHENMFWYRQDPGLGLRLIYFSYDVKMKEKGDIPEGYSVSREKKERFSLILESASTNQTSMYLCASSLQEGKQFFGPGTRLTVL.

The chain carries TRBV20-1 and TRBJ1-2; 7 bases map to TRBD1. This CDR3 is built from 13 residues. Per germline, CDR1 DFQATT and CDR2 SNEGSKA (reference sequence). Trimming cost V 4 bases and J 0 bases; bases outside gene matches: 2. CDR3 sequence reads: CSAIRGTNYGYTF. CDR3 in DNA: TGCAGTGCTATCAGGGGGACTAACTATGGCTACACCTTC.

The table lists this clonotype with a few counts. The chain couples TRBV10-3 to TRBJ2-7; D is unclear. Germline V gene sequence: CDR1 ENHRY, CDR2 SYGVKD. V was shortened by 1 base and J by 2 bases, with 12 bases between the two germline ends. CDR3 length: 15 amino acids. The CDR3 sequence is CAISEYRTRTYEQYF. The CDR3 bases are TGTGCCATCAGTGAGTATCGGACGAGGACCTACGAGCAGTACTTC.

The V and J genes are TRBV7-2 and TRBJ2-1; D perhaps matches TRBD2 (5 bases). V gave up 3 bases and J gave up 8 bases, with 14 bases separating them. The CDR3 consists of 14 residues. Germline CDR1 SGHTA, CDR2 FQGNSA. As DNA, the CDR3 is TGTGCCAGCAGCTTTAGCGACCTAGGGCATGAGCAGTTCTTC. It yields the protein CASSFSDLGHEQFF.

This clonotype has ten or more counts. A read error may produce the germline difference seen at one junction end. The chain has TRBV5-1 and TRBJ2-7, with a weak D call TRBD1 (6 bases). This CDR3 contains 14 residues. Germline CDR1 reads SGHRS; CDR2 reads YFSETQ. CDR3 loop: CASSLAGQTYEQYF. The CDR3 nucleotides read TGTGCCAGCAGCCTAGCTGGACAGACCTACGAGCAGTACTTC.

Points on this clonotype: One junction end disagrees with the germline gene, perhaps due to a read error. This chain links TRBV7-2 with TRBJ2-7; D not certain. This CDR3 comprises 14 residues. Germline CDR1 and CDR2: SGHTA and FQGNSA. The CDR3 is CASSFLSSSYEQYF. As DNA, the CDR3 is TGCGCCAGCAGCTTCCTTTCTAGCTCCTACGAGCAGTACTTC.

This clonotype turned up a few times. V is TRBV5-6 and J is TRBJ1-2, with a tentative D call TRBD1 (6 bases). The CDR3 length is 15 residues. CDR1 is SGHDT, CDR2 YYEEEE, per germline. Deletions cut 2 bases from V and 3 bases from J, with 14 bases between. Written as DNA, the CDR3 is TGTGCCAGCAGCTTTACAGGGCTCGTTGACTATGGCTACACCTTC. As protein: CASSFTGLVDYGYTF.

This clonotype appeared a few times. The chain links TRBV6-1 to TRBJ1-5, with a tentative D call TRBD1 (5 bases). The CDR3 loop spans 14 amino acids. The germline V and J ends were trimmed by 10 bases and 1 base, with 14 bases remaining between them. The germline gives CDR1 MNHNS, CDR2 SASEGT. The CDR3 nucleotides read TGTGCCACCCGTAGGCAGGGAAGCAATCAGCCCCAGCATTTT. Amino acid sequence: CATRRQGSNQPQHF.